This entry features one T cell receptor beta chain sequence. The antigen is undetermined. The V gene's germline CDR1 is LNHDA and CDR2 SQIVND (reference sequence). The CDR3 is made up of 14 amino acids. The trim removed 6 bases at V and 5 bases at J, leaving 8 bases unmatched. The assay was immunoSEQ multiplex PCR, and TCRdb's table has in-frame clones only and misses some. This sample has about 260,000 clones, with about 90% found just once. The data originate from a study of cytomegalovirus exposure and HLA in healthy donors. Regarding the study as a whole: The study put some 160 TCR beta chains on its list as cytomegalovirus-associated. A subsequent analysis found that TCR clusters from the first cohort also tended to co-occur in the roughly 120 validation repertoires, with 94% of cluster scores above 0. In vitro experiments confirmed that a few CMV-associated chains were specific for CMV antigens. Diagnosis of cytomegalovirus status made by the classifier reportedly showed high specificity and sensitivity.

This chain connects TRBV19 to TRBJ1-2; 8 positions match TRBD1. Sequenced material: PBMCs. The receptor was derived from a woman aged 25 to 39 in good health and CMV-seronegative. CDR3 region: CASRYRGTGYGYTF. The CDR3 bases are TGTGCCAGTAGGTACAGGGGGACCGGGTATGGCTACACCTTC.